This T cell receptor beta chain was recorded in a study of cytomegalovirus exposure and HLA in healthy donors. Whole-study results and caveats: HLA allele associations emerged for about 16,000 TCR beta sequences in a later analysis, at 0.05 false discovery rate. The authors later found TCR association rates varying by HLA locus, with DRB1 most and HLA-C fewest.

The PCR ran on 60 Vbeta and 13 Jbeta primers. Clones were read by immunoSEQ multiplex PCR, and TCRdb kept only the in-frame ones, dropping some. The profile covers about 140,000 clones, with around 79% appearing a single time and 1.7% taken by the ten largest. As for this clone: What it recognizes is unknown.

Losses at the gene ends were 5 bases for V and 7 bases for J; bases not matched to a gene: 15. This CDR3 has 17 residues. The V gene's germline CDR1 is SGHNT and CDR2 YENEEA. V is TRBV11-3 and J is TRBJ2-1, with 9 bases matching TRBD2. Sequenced: PBMCs. The source of this sequence is a woman between 25 and 40 years old in good health and CMV-seronegative. The CDR3 sequence is CASSRWASGDSRNEQFF. In DNA form, the CDR3 reads TGTGCCAGCAGCCGTTGGGCTAGCGGGGATAGTCGGAATGAGCAGTTCTTC.